This TCR beta chain comes out of a study of cytomegalovirus exposure and HLA in healthy donors. Study-level findings and limits: Later, TCR association rates were found to vary by HLA locus, highest for DRB1 and lowest for HLA-C. A later analysis showed that HLA-associated TCR beta chains had undergone more clonal expansion than equally common others. Only CMV serostatus was available as immune exposure information.

A multiplex PCR was run with 60 Vbeta primers and 13 Jbeta primers. Repertoires were generated with immunoSEQ multiplex PCR, while TCRdb's copy carries only in-frame clones and drops some. Of 150,000 to 200,000 clones in the sample, roughly 80% are singletons; the top ten hold roughly 1.3%. Details on this clone: The antigen is unknown.

Deletions cut 0 bases from V and 0 bases from J, with 7 bases between. In germline, CDR1 is SGDLS, CDR2 YYNGEE. CDR3 length: 15 amino acids. Nominal health characterized the donors when sampled, though unrecorded immune exposures were likely. The chain joins TRBV9 to TRBJ1-3; unclear D gene. The TCR was taken from a man aged 30 to 45 in good health and CMV-seronegative. Material for sequencing was PBMCs. CDR3: CASSVDSLSGNTIYF. The CDR3 DNA sequence: TGTGCCAGCAGCGTAGACTCGCTCTCTGGAAACACCATATATTTT.